The clone carrying this T cell receptor beta chain was seen only once. V dropped 0 bases and J dropped 5 bases, with 13 bases sitting between them. From germline, CDR1 is MNHEY and CDR2 SMNVEV (reference sequence). This CDR3 has 15 amino acids. The data were obtained in a study of blood T cell repertoires in COVID-19. Sequencing was performed with immunoSEQ multiplex PCR; in TCRdb, only in-frame clones are kept and a portion is missing. The sample includes fewer than 450,000 clones, around 89% of them seen just once. The origin of this receptor is a woman between 50 and 59 years old with COVID-19, enrolled during active disease. J is TRBJ1-2 and V is TRBV27; TRBD1 is a possible D gene (5 bases). Sequenced input: peripheral blood. The CDR3 nucleotides are TGTGCCAGCAGTTTATCGCGCAGGGCCCAGTATGGCTACACCTTC. Protein: CASSLSRRAQYGYTF.